These T cell receptor beta chains were read from a single sample in a study of T-cell reconstitution after alpha-beta-depleted transplantation in children. TCRdb itself ran the PCR reads through MiXCR, one entry per CDR3 protein. Of 360,000 or so distinct CDR3 sequences listed, around 21% are singletons. Here the sequenced sample was PBMCs from the stem cell graft donor, taken from the stem cell graft. All receptors come from a human donor who donated a stem cell graft to a child with acute myeloid leukemia. The conserved cysteine and the conserved F or W are not part of the CDR3 here. A D gene is named only where the DNA matches it firmly.

TRBJ2-5	TRBD1	TRBV7-9	ASSPDRGGEETQY
TRBJ2-7	NA	TRBV5-1	ASSLRGDGGEQY
TRBJ2-3	TRBD2	TRBV4-2	ASSQGLTSGGTDTQY
TRBJ2-7	NA	TRBV4-1	ASSQDLPGRDEQY
TRBJ2-3	TRBD2	TRBV4-1	ASSQERTSGKDTQY
TRBJ1-2	NA	TRBV4-1	ASSQDWPGTYGYT
TRBJ2-7	TRBD2	TRBV6-2/TRBV6-3	ASSVLAGSYEQY
TRBJ2-3	NA	TRBV4-2	ASSQDYEPTDTQY
TRBJ2-7	NA	TRBV20-1	SASATYEQY
TRBJ2-7	NA	TRBV5-1	ASSPGVSTYEQY
TRBJ2-1	NA	TRBV27	ASSFRGTPSDEQF
TRBJ2-5	NA	TRBV25-1	ASSEGARVKTQY
TRBJ1-2	TRBD1	TRBV27	ASSRTDRGLFGYT
TRBJ1-2	NA	TRBV7-2	ASSPKDSGYGYT
TRBJ2-7	NA	TRBV20-1	SARDSRDPTYEQY
TRBJ2-1	TRBD2	TRBV24-1	ATSDLGLAGAGNEQF
TRBJ2-1	NA	TRBV18	ASRDTSLYNEQF
TRBJ2-3	TRBD2	TRBV4-3	ASSQDGLAGGFGGVDTQY
TRBJ2-7	NA	TRBV7-9	ASSLTGASYEQY
TRBJ2-1	TRBD2	TRBV6-4	ASSWSGNYNEQF
TRBJ2-7	NA	TRBV5-1	ASSAGQHSYEQY
TRBJ1-1	NA	TRBV10-3	ATSGVETEAF
TRBJ2-3	TRBD2	TRBV12-3/TRBV12-4	ASSWAGGPHTQY
TRBJ1-4	NA	TRBV18	ASSPRLGVLF
TRBJ1-1	NA	TRBV20-1	SATQEGANTEAF
TRBJ1-5	NA	TRBV20-1	SAGPPDRPQH
TRBJ2-1	NA	TRBV29-1	SVRNRDSTYNEQF